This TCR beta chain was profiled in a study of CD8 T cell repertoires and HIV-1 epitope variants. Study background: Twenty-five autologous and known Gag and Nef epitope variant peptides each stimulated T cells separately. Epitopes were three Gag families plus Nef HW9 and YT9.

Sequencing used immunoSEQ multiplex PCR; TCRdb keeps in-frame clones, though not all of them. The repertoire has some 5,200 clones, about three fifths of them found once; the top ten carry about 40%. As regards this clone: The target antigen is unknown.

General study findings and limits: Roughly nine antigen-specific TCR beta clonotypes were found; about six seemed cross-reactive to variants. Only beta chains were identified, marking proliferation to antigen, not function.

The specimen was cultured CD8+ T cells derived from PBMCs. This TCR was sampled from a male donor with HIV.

The CDR3 here is CASRTFDRGIQYF. The DNA for the CDR3 is TGTGCCAGCAGAACCTTCGACAGGGGCATTCAGTACTTC. J is TRBJ2-4 and V is TRBV28; 8 nucleotides match TRBD1. The CDR3 is 13 residues long. Germline values: CDR1 MDHEN, CDR2 SYDVKM. Unmatched junction bases numbered 7, after V lost 6 bases and J lost 9 bases.